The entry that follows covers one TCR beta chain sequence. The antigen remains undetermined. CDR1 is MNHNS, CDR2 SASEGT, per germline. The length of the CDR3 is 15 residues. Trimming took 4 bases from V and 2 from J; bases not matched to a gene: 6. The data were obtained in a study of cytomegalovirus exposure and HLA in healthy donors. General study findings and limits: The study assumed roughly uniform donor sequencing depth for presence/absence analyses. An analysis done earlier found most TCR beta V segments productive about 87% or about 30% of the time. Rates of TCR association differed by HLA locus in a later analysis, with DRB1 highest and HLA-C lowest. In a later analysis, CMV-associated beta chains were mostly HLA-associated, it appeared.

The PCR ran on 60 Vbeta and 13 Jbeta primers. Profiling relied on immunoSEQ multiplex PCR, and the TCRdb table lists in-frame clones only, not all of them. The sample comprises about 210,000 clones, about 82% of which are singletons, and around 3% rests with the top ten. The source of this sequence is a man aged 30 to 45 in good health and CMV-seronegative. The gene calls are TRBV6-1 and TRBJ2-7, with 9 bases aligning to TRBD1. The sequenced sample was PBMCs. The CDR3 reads CASSADRGGAYEQYF. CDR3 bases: TGTGCCAGCAGTGCCGACAGGGGGGGTGCCTACGAGCAGTACTTC.